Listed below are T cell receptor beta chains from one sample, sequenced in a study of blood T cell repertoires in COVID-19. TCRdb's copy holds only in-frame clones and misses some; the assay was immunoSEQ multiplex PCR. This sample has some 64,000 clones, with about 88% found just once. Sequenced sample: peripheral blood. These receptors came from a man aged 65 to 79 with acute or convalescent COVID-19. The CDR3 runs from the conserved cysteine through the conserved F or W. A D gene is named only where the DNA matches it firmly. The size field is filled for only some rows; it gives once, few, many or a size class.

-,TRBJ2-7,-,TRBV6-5,CASSTPGGQREQYF,TGTGCCAGCAGCACCCCGGGGGGCCAGCGGGAGCAGTACTTC
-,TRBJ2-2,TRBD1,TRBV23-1,CASSQTSGTDNTGELFF,TGCGCCAGCAGTCAGACCTCCGGGACAGACAACACCGGGGAGCTGTTTTTT
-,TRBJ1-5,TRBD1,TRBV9,CASSVEKGGADQQPQHF,TGTGCCAGCAGCGTAGAAAAAGGGGGCGCTGATCAACAGCCCCAGCATTTT
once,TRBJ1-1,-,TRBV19,CASSISRMTEAFF,TGTGCCAGTAGTATTAGCCGGATGACTGAAGCTTTCTTT
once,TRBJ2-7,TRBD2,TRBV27,CASSPDPGTSGGRGHEQYF,TGTGCCAGCAGTCCCGACCCCGGGACTAGCGGGGGCCGGGGCCACGAGCAGTACTTC
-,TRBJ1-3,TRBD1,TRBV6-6,CASGPGQGNTIYF,TGTGCCAGCGGACCGGGACAGGGAAACACCATATATTTT
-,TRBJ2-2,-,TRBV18,CASSPRTVVADNNGELFF,TGTGCCAGCTCACCCCGCACGGTCGTAGCGGACAATAATGGGGAGCTGTTTTTT
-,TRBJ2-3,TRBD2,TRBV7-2,CASSLTGGPTDTQYF,TGTGCCAGCAGCTTAACGGGGGGGCCCACAGATACGCAGTATTTT
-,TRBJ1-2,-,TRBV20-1,CSASYGAVYGYTF,TGCAGTGCTAGTTACGGAGCGGTCTATGGCTACACCTTC
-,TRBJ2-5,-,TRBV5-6,CASSLVGGEETQYF,TGTGCCAGCAGCTTGGTAGGCGGGGAAGAGACCCAGTACTTC
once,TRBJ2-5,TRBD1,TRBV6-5,CASSRDRGLKTQYF,TGTGCCAGCAGCCGGGACAGGGGGCTGAAGACCCAGTACTTC
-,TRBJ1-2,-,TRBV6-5,CASSKDNRGGAGYTF,TGTGCCAGCAGTAAGGACAACCGGGGAGGGGCCGGCTACACCTTC
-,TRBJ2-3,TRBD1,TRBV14,CASSFRTGRDGTDTQYF,TGTGCCAGCAGCTTTCGGACAGGCCGAGACGGGACAGATACGCAGTATTTT
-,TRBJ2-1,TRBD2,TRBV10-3,CAIRDSGGRNEQFF,TGTGCCATCAGGGATAGCGGGGGGCGGAATGAGCAGTTCTTC
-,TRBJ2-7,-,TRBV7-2,CASSPSGSRPYEQYF,TGTGCCAGCAGCCCCAGCGGGTCCCGCCCCTACGAGCAGTACTTC
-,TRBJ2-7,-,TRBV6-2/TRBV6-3,CASSYSQSFLVSYEQYF,TGTGCCAGCAGTTACTCGCAGTCCTTTCTGGTTTCCTACGAGCAGTACTTC
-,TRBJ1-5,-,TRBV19,CASTLLAGGNQPQHF,TGTGCCAGTACCTTGCTAGCAGGGGGCAATCAGCCCCAGCATTTT
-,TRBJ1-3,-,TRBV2,CASREDSSSGNTIYF,TGTGCCAGCAGGGAGGACAGTAGCTCTGGAAACACCATATATTTT
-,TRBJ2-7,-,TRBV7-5,CARSGCRDSYEQYF,TGTGCCAGAAGCGGATGCCGGGACAGCTACGAGCAGTACTTC
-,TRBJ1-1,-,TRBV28,CASSLAWQEAFF,TGTGCCAGCAGTTTAGCTTGGCAGGAAGCTTTCTTT
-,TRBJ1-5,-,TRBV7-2,CASSLGQVDNQPQHF,TGTGCCAGCAGCTTAGGGCAGGTGGACAATCAGCCCCAGCATTTT
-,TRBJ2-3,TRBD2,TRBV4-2,CASSRTSIFRGGRDTQYF,TGTGCCAGCAGCCGCACGAGCATCTTCCGGGGGGGCAGAGATACGCAGTATTTT
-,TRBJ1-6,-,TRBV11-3,CASSSNRNSPLHF,TGTGCCAGCAGCTCAAACAGGAATTCACCCCTCCACTTT
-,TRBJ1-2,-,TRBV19,CASSIVELYGYTF,TGTGCCAGTAGTATAGTGGAGCTCTATGGCTACACCTTC
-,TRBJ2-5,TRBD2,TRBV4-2,CASSQGVGGGFQETQYF,TGTGCCAGCAGCCAAGGGGTTGGCGGGGGGTTCCAAGAGACCCAGTACTTC
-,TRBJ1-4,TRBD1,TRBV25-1,CASSESRQGIEKLFF,TGTGCCAGCAGTGAATCGAGACAGGGTATTGAAAAACTGTTTTTT
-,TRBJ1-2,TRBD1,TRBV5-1,CASSLGFSLFGGTEDNYGYTF,TGCGCCAGCAGCTTGGGCTTTTCTCTTTTTGGCGGGACAGAAGACAACTATGGCTACACCTTC
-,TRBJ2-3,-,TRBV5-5,CASSFDVPGVDTQYF,TGTGCCAGCAGCTTCGACGTTCCAGGGGTAGATACGCAGTATTTT
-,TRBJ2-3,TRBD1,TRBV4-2,CASSQAGTASTDTQYF,TGTGCCAGCAGCCAAGCCGGGACAGCTAGCACAGATACGCAGTATTTT
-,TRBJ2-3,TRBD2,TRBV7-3,CASSLRGGSTDTQYF,TGTGCCAGCAGCTTACGCGGGGGGTCCACAGATACGCAGTATTTT
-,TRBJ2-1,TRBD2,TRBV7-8,CASSLHSGGILNEQFF,TGTGCCAGCAGCCTTCATTCGGGGGGTATCCTAAATGAGCAGTTCTTC
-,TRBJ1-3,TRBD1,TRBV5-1,CASSLTPPGQGGLRNTIYF,TGCGCCAGCAGCTTGACCCCACCGGGACAGGGGGGGTTGCGAAACACCATATATTTT
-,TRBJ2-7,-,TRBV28,CASSLFAGSSYEQYF,TGTGCCAGCAGTTTATTTGCCGGGAGCTCCTACGAGCAGTACTTC
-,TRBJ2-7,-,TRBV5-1,CASSPGEGVDEQYF,TGCGCCAGCAGCCCCGGGGAGGGGGTGGACGAGCAGTACTTC
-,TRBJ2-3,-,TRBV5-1,CASSLAVRGGDTQYF,TGCGCCAGCAGCTTGGCTGTAAGGGGTGGGGATACGCAGTATTTT
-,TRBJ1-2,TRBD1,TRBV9,CASSPDRGFYMATRF,TGTGCCAGCAGCCCGGACAGGGGATTTTACATGGCTACAAGGTTC
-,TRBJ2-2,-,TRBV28,CASRDSVTGELFF,TGTGCCAGCAGGGACAGTGTCACCGGGGAGCTGTTTTTT
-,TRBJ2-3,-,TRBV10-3,CAIRSGDTDTQYF,TGTGCCATCAGATCAGGGGACACAGATACGCAGTATTTT
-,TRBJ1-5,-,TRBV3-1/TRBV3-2,CASSQSFSNQPQHF,TGTGCCAGCAGTCAAAGCTTTAGCAATCAGCCCCAGCATTTT
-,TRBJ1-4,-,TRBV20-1,CSARDTGELFF,TGCAGTGCTAGAGATACCGGAGAACTGTTTTTT